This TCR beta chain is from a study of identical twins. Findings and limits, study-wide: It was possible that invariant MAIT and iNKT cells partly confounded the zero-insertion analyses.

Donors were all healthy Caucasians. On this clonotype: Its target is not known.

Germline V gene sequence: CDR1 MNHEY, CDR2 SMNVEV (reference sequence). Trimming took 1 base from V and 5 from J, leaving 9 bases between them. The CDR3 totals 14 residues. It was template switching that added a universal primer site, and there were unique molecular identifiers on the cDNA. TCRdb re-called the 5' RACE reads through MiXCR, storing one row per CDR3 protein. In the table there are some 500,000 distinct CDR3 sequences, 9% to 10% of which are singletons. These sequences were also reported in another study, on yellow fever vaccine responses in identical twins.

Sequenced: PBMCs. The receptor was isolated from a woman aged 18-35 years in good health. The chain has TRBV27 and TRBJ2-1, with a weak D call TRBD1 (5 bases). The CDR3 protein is CASSLYDSNNEQFF. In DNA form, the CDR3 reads TGTGCCAGCAGTTTATACGACAGTAACAATGAGCAGTTCTTC.